This T cell receptor beta chain was identified in a study of blood T cell repertoires in COVID-19. Per germline, CDR1 SGHNT and CDR2 YYREEE (reference sequence). Deletions cut 3 bases from V and 0 bases from J, with 7 bases between. The CDR3 runs to 15 residues. One Seattle source followed patients from active infection through their disease course. Clones were sequenced by immunoSEQ multiplex PCR, and TCRdb holds only the in-frame ones, with some missing. The top ten hold roughly 6.2% of the sample, which has roughly 240,000 clones, roughly 83% seen once. Points on this clone: The sample holds other DNA sequences that translate to the same CDR3.

This chain joins TRBV5-4 and TRBJ2-6, with D unresolved. The sample comprised peripheral blood. This receptor was obtained from an elderly woman with COVID-19, enrolled during active disease. CDR3 nucleotides: TGTGCCAGCAGCTCTCTTAGCTCTGGGGCCAACGTCCTGACTTTC. Translated: CASSSLSSGANVLTF.